The present entry profiles one T cell receptor (beta chain) with its context. The data were taken from a study of blood T cell repertoires in COVID-19. Study as a whole: The origin of the acute and convalescent COVID-19 samples was the United States, Italy and Spain.

CDR3 length: 14 amino acids. J lost 6 bases, V lost 3 bases, and 4 bases had no gene match. Germline CDR1 and CDR2: SGDLS and YYNGEE. Authors' processing steps: Quantification of nucleated cells was approximated via reference gene primer amplification. Profiling relied on immunoSEQ multiplex PCR, and the TCRdb table lists in-frame clones only, not all of them. For V, J and clone size, that table is used; D and trimming come from the DNA. Here the sample spans 95,000 to 110,000 clones, about nine tenths being singletons. This TCR derives from a man in his fifties or sixties with acute or convalescent COVID-19. Sequences were obtained from peripheral blood. The chain combines TRBV9 with TRBJ2-2; 8 bases match TRBD2. In DNA, the CDR3 is TGTGCCAGCAGCGCCCCGCGGGGGGCCGGGGAGCTGTTTTTT. Residues: CASSAPRGAGELFF.